These T cell receptor beta chains were read from a single sample in a study of shared clonotypes between healthy human individuals. Here immunoSEQ multiplex PCR was the method, and the copy in TCRdb shows in-frame clones only, minus some. The sample lists more than 2 million clones; just under 95% were seen once. The sample was naive CD8+ T cells sorted from blood. The source is a man aged 18 to 30 in good health. Each CDR3 is given with its conserved first and last residue. The D gene is left open where the match is weak. Clone size is not always given. Where it is, it says once, few, many or a class for expanded clones.

V gene	clone size	CDR3 length	J gene	D gene	CDR3 protein	CDR3 DNA
TRBV11-2	NA	14	TRBJ2-7	NA	CASGNPTFSYEQYF	TGTGCCAGCGGCAACCCTACTTTCTCCTACGAGCAGTACTTC
TRBV19	NA	13	TRBJ1-1	NA	CASSIGSHTEAFF	TGTGCCAGTAGTATTGGCAGCCACACTGAAGCTTTCTTT
TRBV7-9	NA	14	TRBJ2-7	NA	CASSLMLEIDEQYF	TGTGCCAGCAGCTTAATGTTAGAGATCGACGAGCAGTACTTC
TRBV7-9	NA	16	TRBJ2-7	TRBD1	CASSPFLGTGSYEQYF	TGTGCCAGCAGCCCATTCTTGGGGACAGGGTCCTACGAGCAGTACTTC
TRBV4-2	NA	17	TRBJ1-5	NA	CASSQLYPLEGNQPQHF	TGTGCCAGCAGCCAACTATACCCCTTAGAGGGAAATCAGCCCCAGCATTTT
TRBV19	NA	14	TRBJ1-2	NA	CASSTGAANYGYTF	TGTGCCAGTAGTACCGGCGCCGCTAACTATGGCTACACCTTC
TRBV5-6	once	15	TRBJ2-2	NA	CASSPGASNTGELFF	TGTGCCAGCAGCCCAGGGGCCTCGAACACCGGGGAGCTGTTTTTT
TRBV11-2	NA	18	TRBJ2-7	NA	CASSSRPPGRDEFYEQYF	TGTGCCAGCAGCTCCCGACCCCCGGGCAGGGATGAGTTCTACGAGCAGTACTTC
TRBV10-3	NA	15	TRBJ2-7	TRBD2	CAISGGAGGPYEQYF	TGTGCCATCAGCGGGGGAGCGGGAGGGCCATACGAGCAGTACTTC
TRBV6-5	NA	15	TRBJ2-7	NA	CASSYPTEGRYEQYF	TGTGCCAGCAGTTACCCCACAGAGGGCAGGTACGAGCAGTACTTC
TRBV15	NA	15	TRBJ1-6	NA	CATSRDGVSTSPLHF	TGTGCCACCAGCAGAGATGGAGTTTCAACTTCACCCCTCCACTTT
TRBV5-6	NA	15	TRBJ2-7	TRBD1	CASSLLDRGPYEQYF	TGTGCCAGCAGCTTGCTGGACAGGGGTCCCTACGAGCAGTACTTC
TRBV19	NA	14	TRBJ2-1	NA	CASSILAEYNEQFF	TGTGCCAGTAGTATTCTAGCCGAGTACAATGAGCAGTTCTTC